The clone carrying this T cell receptor beta chain was recorded many times. Its specificity is unknown. This entry comes from a study of post-analysis software for immune sequencing data. At the level of the study: In terms of disease course, relapsing-remitting, secondary progressive and progressive-relapsing multiple sclerosis were included. Study-wide results and limits: Patients with multiple sclerosis recorded significantly lower normalized Chao1 diversity than controls, the study found. With F measure, samples from one preparation batch clustered together strongly. The study found TRBV5-6, TRBV5-1 and TRBV20-1 among five or six TRBV segments more frequent in patients than controls.

CDR3 length: 13 amino acids. Losses at the gene ends were 7 bases for V and 8 bases for J; bases not matched to a gene: 11. Germline values: CDR1 SQVTM, CDR2 ANQGSEA. TCR beta cDNA libraries had unique molecular identifiers. Between roughly 0.95 and 10 million T cells gave rise to 500,000 to 650,000 cDNA molecules. In TCRdb, the PCR reads were re-called with MiXCR into one record per CDR3 protein. The repertoire has fewer than 600,000 distinct CDR3 sequences, roughly 45% of them found once; the top ten carry roughly 12%. This rearrangement joins TRBV29-1 to TRBJ1-2; 9 bases are shared with TRBD1. Sequencing input: blood. The TCR sequence derives from a girl between 5 and 17 years old with multiple sclerosis. The CDR3, as DNA: TGCAGCGGAGGACAGGGGCCCTCGGACGGCTACACCTTC. It codes for CSGGQGPSDGYTF.